These 2 T cell receptor beta chains were all obtained from the same sample, sequenced in a study of vaccination and CD4 T cells after COVID-19. Cultured CD4+ T cells had their DNA profiled by the Oncomine TCR Beta short-read assay. TCRdb re-analysed the PCR reads in MiXCR, keeping a single row per CDR3 protein. The sample has 7,500 to 10,000 distinct CDR3 sequences, 45% to 50% seen once. Treatment: approximately nine-day PBMC culture with coronavirus spike peptide pools or control peptides (ViraFEST assay). Antigens of these TCRs are unknown. Sequenced material: CD4+ T cells from blood, cultured in vitro. All receptors derive from a human donor who had recovered from COVID-19.

The genes are TRBV7-9 and TRBJ2-5, with D hard to call. The CDR3 has 18 residues. Per the germline V gene, CDR1 is SEHNR and CDR2 is FQNEAQ (reference sequence). V gave up 5 bases and J gave up 0 bases, with 22 bases separating them. As DNA, the CDR3 is TGTGCCAGCAGCCCTGGGTTAACAGCAAGTCTGTACCAAGAGACCCAGTACTTC. Its translation: CASSPGLTASLYQETQYF. Full variable domain (remainder filled in from reference TRBV7-9 and TRBJ2-5): DTGVSQNPRHKITKRGQNVTFRCDPISEHNRLYWYRQTLGQGPEFLTYFQNEAQLEKSRLLSDRFSAERPKGSFSTLEIQRTEQGDSAMYLCASSPGLTASLYQETQYFGPGTRLLVL.

The rearrangement links TRBV2 to TRBJ1-2; D not certain. The CDR3 sequence is 16 residues long. Trimming stripped 0 bases from V and 4 bases from J, with 15 bases between. Germline values: CDR1 SNHLY, CDR2 FYNNEI. CDR3 loop: CASSEASVTDLYGYTF. CDR3 nucleotide sequence: TGTGCCAGCAGTGAAGCAAGTGTGACGGACCTCTATGGCTACACCTTC.